One T cell receptor (beta chain) is described in this entry. Its specificity is not known. Viral peptide pools were used in the ViraFEST assay to expand antigen-specific CD4+ T cells, and sequencing came afterward. The authors isolated CD4+ T cells after more than eight days of culture. Subjects were given two BNT162b2 or mRNA-1273 vaccine doses. Produced via immunoSEQ multiplex PCR; TCRdb's table is partial and in-frame only. The sample gives tens of thousands of clones, roughly 78% of which show up once; approximately 1.6% is in the top ten. The sample comes from a study of vaccination effects on CD4 cells after COVID-19. The ends lost 3 bases at V and 7 bases at J; junction bases unmatched: 4. CDR1 MNHNS and CDR2 SASEGT come from the germline V gene. The CDR3 consists of 15 residues. Whole-study results and caveats: Few convalescent patients and no early post-infection timepoints were included in the study.

The sequences come from CD4+ T cells from PBMCs cultured with HCoV-NL63 spike peptides, collected after COVID-19 vaccination. The receptor was derived from a human donor who received a COVID-19 vaccine. Some clones in this sample may be carry-over from other donors' samples. The chain links TRBV6-1 to TRBJ2-2, with 11 bases aligning to TRBD1. The CDR3 coding sequence is TGTGCCAGCAGTGAGGACAGGGGGCGGTTCGGGGAGCTGTTTTTT. This codes for CASSEDRGRFGELFF.